Listed below are T cell receptor beta chains from one sample, sequenced in a study of beta chain features in type 1 diabetes. Profiled with immunoSEQ multiplex PCR; TCRdb holds only in-frame clones, not every one. The sample lists about 340,000 clones, about 13% seen once, with about 0.016% in the top ten. The specimen was naive CD4+ T cells from blood. The origin of the receptors is a woman aged 18-29 years with type 1 diabetes. CDR3s include the opening cysteine and the closing phenylalanine or tryptophan. Fields, in order: V gene, J gene, clone size, D gene, CDR3 protein, CDR3 DNA. The D gene is left open where the match is weak. Not every row has a clone size; where given, it reads once, few, many or a size class.

TRBV25-1	TRBJ1-1	few	NA	CASSEWSGGTEAFF	TGTGCCAGCAGTGAATGGTCGGGGGGAACTGAAGCTTTCTTT
TRBV5-4	TRBJ2-5	NA	NA	CASSPQGIGETQYF	TGTGCCAGCAGCCCCCAGGGGATCGGGGAGACCCAGTACTTC
TRBV7-2	TRBJ1-2	few	TRBD1	CASSLADREAGGYTF	TGTGCCAGCAGCTTAGCCGACAGGGAAGCAGGGGGCTACACCTTC
TRBV20-1	TRBJ1-1	few	TRBD1	CRRDSDTEAFF	TGCAGGCGGGACAGCGACACTGAAGCTTTCTTT
TRBV5-6	TRBJ2-1	few	NA	CASTPRMAYNEQFF	TGTGCCAGCACCCCCAGGATGGCGTACAATGAGCAGTTCTTC
TRBV5-1	TRBJ1-1	NA	TRBD1	CASSRDRVGTEAFF	TGCGCCAGCAGCCGGGACAGGGTTGGCACTGAAGCTTTCTTT
TRBV4-3	TRBJ2-1	NA	TRBD2	CASSQDSSGGYNEQFF	TGCGCCAGCAGCCAGGATTCTAGCGGGGGATACAATGAGCAGTTCTTC
TRBV5-1	TRBJ2-7	few	NA	CASSLTTATEQYF	TGCGCCAGCAGCTTAACTACCGCTACGGAGCAGTACTTC
TRBV30	TRBJ2-1	few	TRBD2	CAWSGPSGHEQFF	TGTGCCTGGAGTGGGCCTAGCGGGCATGAGCAGTTCTTC
TRBV7-9	TRBJ2-3	NA	TRBD2	CASSLIAGGTDTQYF	TGTGCCAGCAGCTTAATAGCGGGAGGGACAGATACGCAGTATTTT
TRBV10-3	TRBJ2-3	NA	TRBD2	CAIRALAGVADTQYF	TGTGCCATCAGGGCACTAGCGGGAGTAGCAGATACGCAGTATTTT
TRBV9	TRBJ2-1	NA	NA	CASSVGFSVSYNEQFF	TGTGCCAGCAGCGTAGGTTTTAGTGTGTCCTACAATGAGCAGTTCTTC
TRBV28	TRBJ2-1	NA	TRBD2	CASRSGLATIGQFF	TGTGCCAGCAGGTCGGGACTAGCTACCATTGGGCAGTTCTTC
TRBV6-6	TRBJ1-1	NA	NA	CASGGGPSEAFF	TGTGCCAGCGGGGGCGGACCCAGTGAAGCTTTCTTT
TRBV15	TRBJ2-2	NA	NA	CATSRGDTGELFF	TGTGCCACCAGCAGAGGAGACACCGGGGAGCTGTTTTTT
TRBV9	TRBJ1-2	few	TRBD1	CASSPRGQIYGYTF	TGTGCCAGCAGCCCGAGGGGACAGATCTATGGCTACACCTTC
TRBV5-4	TRBJ1-1	NA	NA	CASSGGGTEAFF	TGTGCCAGCAGCGGGGGGGGAACTGAAGCTTTCTTT
TRBV7-8	TRBJ2-7	NA	NA	CASSLVGGYEQYF	TGTGCCAGCAGCTTAGTTGGCGGCTACGAGCAGTACTTC
TRBV28	TRBJ2-1	few	TRBD2	CASSLSLAGVGEQFF	TGTGCCAGCAGTTTGAGTCTAGCGGGAGTAGGTGAGCAGTTCTTC
TRBV28	TRBJ1-1	NA	NA	CASSFRSLDAFF	TGTGCCAGCAGTTTCAGGTCCCTGGATGCTTTCTTT
TRBV25-1	TRBJ2-1	few	NA	CASSANTNEQFF	TGTGCCAGCAGTGCAAACACCAATGAGCAGTTCTTC
TRBV25-1	TRBJ2-6	NA	TRBD1	CASSPPGQAPSGANVLTF	TGTGCCAGCAGTCCGCCGGGACAGGCTCCCTCTGGGGCCAACGTCCTGACTTTC
TRBV9	TRBJ2-1	few	TRBD2	CASSVGGAGVNEQFF	TGTGCCAGCAGCGTAGGTGGAGCGGGAGTGAATGAGCAGTTCTTC
TRBV14	TRBJ1-3	few	TRBD1	CASSRAGTVIGNTIYF	TGTGCCAGCAGCCGCGCCGGGACAGTGATTGGAAACACCATATATTTT
TRBV29-1	TRBJ2-5	NA	NA	CSVFDAEQTQYF	TGCAGCGTTTTCGATGCGGAGCAGACCCAGTACTTC
TRBV25-1	TRBJ1-1	few	TRBD1	CASSEYAGGGTEAFF	TGTGCCAGCAGTGAATATGCAGGGGGAGGCACTGAAGCTTTCTTT
TRBV28	TRBJ2-1	few	TRBD2	CASTGGLAEYNEQFF	TGTGCCAGCACCGGGGGACTAGCGGAATACAATGAGCAGTTCTTC
TRBV7-9	TRBJ1-1	few	NA	CASSLVYRVNTEAFF	TGTGCCAGCAGCTTAGTATACAGGGTGAACACTGAAGCTTTCTTT
TRBV19	TRBJ1-2	NA	TRBD1	CASSIGRDRFGYTF	TGTGCCAGTAGTATAGGACGGGACAGGTTTGGCTACACCTTC
TRBV28	TRBJ2-7	NA	NA	CASSPGPLYEQYF	TGTGCCAGCAGCCCAGGTCCGCTCTACGAGCAGTACTTC
TRBV5-1	TRBJ2-1	few	TRBD2	CASSLAPSGRANEQFF	TGCGCCAGCAGCTTGGCCCCTAGCGGGAGGGCCAATGAGCAGTTCTTC
TRBV25-1	TRBJ2-3	few	NA	CASSGVWGTGSTDTQYF	TGTGCCAGCAGTGGTGTATGGGGCACAGGATCGACAGATACGCAGTATTTT
TRBV5-8	TRBJ1-2	NA	NA	CASSLEGGNYGYTF	TGTGCCAGCAGCTTGGAGGGAGGCAACTATGGCTACACCTTC
TRBV23-1	TRBJ1-6	NA	NA	CASSRTESDSPLHF	TGCGCCAGCAGTCGGACAGAGTCAGATTCACCCCTCCACTTT
TRBV28	TRBJ1-1	NA	NA	CASSILRWNTEAFF	TGTGCCAGCAGCATCCTTCGGTGGAACACTGAAGCTTTCTTT
TRBV28	TRBJ1-5	few	NA	CASSSDQPQHF	TGTGCCAGCAGTTCTGATCAGCCCCAGCATTTT
TRBV4-1	TRBJ2-5	NA	TRBD1	CASSPGAGGRETQYF	TGCGCCAGCAGCCCCGGTGCAGGGGGTAGGGAGACCCAGTACTTC
TRBV19	TRBJ2-5	few	TRBD1	CASAGTGLQETQYF	TGTGCCAGTGCCGGGACAGGGCTACAAGAGACCCAGTACTTC
TRBV14	TRBJ1-1	few	TRBD1	CASSPRLWTGGNTEAFF	TGTGCCAGCAGCCCACGCCTATGGACAGGGGGGAACACTGAAGCTTTCTTT
TRBV7-9	TRBJ1-1	NA	TRBD1	CASSIRTGDHLNTEAFF	TGTGCCAGCAGCATTAGAACAGGGGATCACCTGAACACTGAAGCTTTCTTT
TRBV7-2	TRBJ1-1	few	NA	CASSSTGFVTEAFF	TGTGCCAGCAGCTCTACAGGGTTCGTCACTGAAGCTTTCTTT